A selection of T cell receptor beta chains follows, all from one sample in a study of T cells in Graves' hyperthyroidism and ophthalmopathy. MiXCR, run by TCRdb on the multiplex PCR reads, gives a single entry per CDR3 protein. The sample has approximately 350,000 distinct CDR3 sequences, 15% seen once. The sample comprised blood. These receptor sequences come from an older woman with Graves' ophthalmopathy. Both conserved end residues are part of each CDR3. The D gene is left open where the match is weak. Where a row states a size, it is once, few, many or the class of an expanded clone; other rows omit it.

d_call,j_call,clone_size,v_call,cdr3_aa,cdr3_nt
TRBD1,TRBJ2-4,many,TRBV2,CASNLEDRAVGAKNIQYF,TGTGCCAGCAACCTCGAGGACAGGGCGGTAGGAGCCAAAAACATTCAGTACTTC
.,TRBJ2-7,.,TRBV6-1,CASGAVFEQYF,TGTGCCAGCGGTGCAGTTTTCGAGCAGTACTTC
TRBD2,TRBJ2-2,few,TRBV3-1,CASSQGLAVTGELFF,TGTGCCAGCAGCCAGGGACTAGCTGTGACCGGGGAGCTGTTTTTT
.,TRBJ2-3,many,TRBV7-2,CASRERDTQYF,TGTGCCAGCAGAGAACGTGATACGCAGTATTTT
.,TRBJ2-7,.,TRBV6-2/TRBV6-3,CASSYSFSDPYEQYF,TGTGCCAGCAGTTACTCGTTTAGCGACCCCTACGAGCAGTACTTC
.,TRBJ1-1,few,TRBV20-1,CSASRQRTEAFF,TGCAGTGCCAGTAGGCAGCGCACTGAAGCTTTCTTT
TRBD2,TRBJ2-3,many,TRBV6-2/TRBV6-3,CASSSSGRGPGTQYF,TGTGCCAGCAGTTCGAGCGGGAGGGGTCCGGGTACGCAGTATTTT
.,TRBJ2-3,many,TRBV11-3,CASSRRTVTDTQYF,TGTGCCAGCAGCCGACGGACAGTCACAGATACGCAGTATTTT
TRBD1,TRBJ1-4,many,TRBV4-1,CASSQEGQGNEKLFF,TGCGCCAGCAGCCAAGAGGGACAGGGGAATGAAAAACTGTTTTTT
TRBD1,TRBJ1-5,few,TRBV20-1,CSARDRQGARPQHF,TGCAGTGCTAGAGACCGACAGGGGGCGCGGCCCCAGCATTTT
TRBD2,TRBJ2-5,.,TRBV20-1,CSARFSGTETQYF,TGCAGTGCTAGGTTTAGCGGGACCGAGACCCAGTACTTC
.,TRBJ2-4,.,TRBV12-3/TRBV12-4,CASSLGGGEGIQYF,TGTGCCAGCAGTTTAGGCGGGGGCGAAGGCATTCAGTACTTC
TRBD1,TRBJ2-2,many,TRBV11-3,CASSARGTGRTGELFF,TGTGCCAGCAGCGCCCGCGGGACAGGGCGCACCGGGGAGCTGTTTTTT
TRBD1,TRBJ1-1,.,TRBV5-6,CASSELRGRKDTEAFF,TGTGCCAGCAGCGAACTCAGGGGGCGGAAGGACACTGAAGCTTTCTTT
.,TRBJ2-1,few,TRBV5-4,CASSLPVLGRDEQFF,TGTGCCAGCAGCTTGCCGGTCCTCGGAAGGGATGAGCAGTTCTTC
TRBD2,TRBJ2-3,many,TRBV28,CASSKTSGMTTDTQYF,TGTGCCAGCAGTAAGACTAGCGGGATGACGACAGATACGCAGTATTTT
TRBD1,TRBJ2-7,many,TRBV7-2,CASSFRGTQYF,TGTGCCAGCAGCTTCAGGGGGACGCAGTACTTC
.,TRBJ2-1,.,TRBV20-1,CSAPTQASYNEQFF,TGCAGTGCTCCCACCCAGGCATCCTACAATGAGCAGTTCTTC
TRBD2,TRBJ2-7,many,TRBV5-1,CASSSGTSGASYEQYF,TGCGCCAGCAGCTCCGGGACTAGCGGGGCCTCCTACGAGCAGTACTTC
TRBD1,TRBJ1-5,few,TRBV2,CAGATGVGNQPQHF,TGTGCCGGCGCTACAGGGGTGGGCAATCAGCCCCAGCATTTT
TRBD2,TRBJ2-5,many,TRBV3-1,CASSLRTSGVETQYF,TGTGCCAGCAGCCTCAGGACTAGCGGGGTAGAGACCCAGTACTTC
TRBD1,TRBJ2-2,few,TRBV20-1,CSASDRGWTGELFF,TGCAGTGCTAGTGACAGGGGGTGGACCGGGGAGCTGTTTTTT
TRBD2,TRBJ2-1,many,TRBV27,CASSGGTSPYNEQFF,TGTGCCAGCAGTGGGGGGACTAGCCCCTACAATGAGCAGTTCTTC
.,TRBJ1-4,many,TRBV30,CAHDGGREKLFF,TGTGCCCACGACGGGGGGCGAGAAAAACTGTTTTTT
.,TRBJ2-1,.,TRBV27,CASNAPGNEQFF,TGTGCCAGCAACGCCCCCGGCAATGAGCAGTTCTTC
.,TRBJ2-6,.,TRBV6-4,CASSETWTSGANVLTF,TGTGCCAGCAGTGAAACGTGGACATCCGGGGCCAACGTCCTGACTTTC
.,TRBJ2-2,many,TRBV28,CASRGDLGTGELFF,TGTGCCAGCAGGGGGGACCTGGGCACCGGGGAGCTGTTTTTT
.,TRBJ2-7,.,TRBV7-6,CVSSSSGVGEQYF,TGTGTCAGCAGCTCCTCAGGGGTGGGGGAGCAGTACTTC
.,TRBJ1-5,many,TRBV15,CATSSNTRYQPQHF,TGTGCCACCAGCAGTAACACCAGGTATCAGCCCCAGCATTTT
TRBD1,TRBJ1-5,.,TRBV27,CASSRRGGDRTPQPQHF,TGTGCCAGCAGCCGCAGGGGGGGGGACAGGACCCCTCAGCCCCAGCATTTT
TRBD1,TRBJ2-5,many,TRBV12-3/TRBV12-4,CASRSTGGLETQYF,TGTGCCAGCAGGTCGACAGGGGGACTAGAGACCCAGTACTTC
TRBD1,TRBJ2-7,many,TRBV18,CASSPRDRGINNEQYF,TGTGCCAGCTCACCGCGGGACAGGGGCATTAATAACGAGCAGTACTTC
TRBD2,TRBJ2-3,many,TRBV5-8,CASSKTSGIADTQYF,TGTGCCAGCAGCAAGACTAGCGGGATTGCAGATACGCAGTATTTT